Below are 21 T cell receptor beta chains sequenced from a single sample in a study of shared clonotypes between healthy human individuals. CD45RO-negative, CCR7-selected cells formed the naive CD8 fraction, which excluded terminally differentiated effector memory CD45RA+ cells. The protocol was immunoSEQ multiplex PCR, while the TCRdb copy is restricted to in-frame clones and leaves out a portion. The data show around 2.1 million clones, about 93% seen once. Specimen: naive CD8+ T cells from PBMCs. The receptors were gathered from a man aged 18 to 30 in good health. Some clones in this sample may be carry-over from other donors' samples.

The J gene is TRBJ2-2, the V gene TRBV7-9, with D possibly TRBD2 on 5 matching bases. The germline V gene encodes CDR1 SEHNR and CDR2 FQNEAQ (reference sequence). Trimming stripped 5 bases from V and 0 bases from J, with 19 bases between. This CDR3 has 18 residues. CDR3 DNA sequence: TGTGCCAGCAGCCCATCGGGCTCGTGGAGGACGAACACCGGGGAGCTGTTTTTT. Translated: CASSPSGSWRTNTGELFF.

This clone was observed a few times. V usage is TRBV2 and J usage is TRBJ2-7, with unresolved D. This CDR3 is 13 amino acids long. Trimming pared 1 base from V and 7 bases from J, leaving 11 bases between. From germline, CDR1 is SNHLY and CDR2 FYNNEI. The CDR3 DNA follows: TGTGCCAGCAGTGAAGTGCAGCCTACAGAGCAGTACTTC. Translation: CASSEVQPTEQYF.

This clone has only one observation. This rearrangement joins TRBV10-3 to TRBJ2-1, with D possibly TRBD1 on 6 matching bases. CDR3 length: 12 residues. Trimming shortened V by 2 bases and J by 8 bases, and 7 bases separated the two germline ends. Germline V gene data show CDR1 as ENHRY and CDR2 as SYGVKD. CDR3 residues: CAISEPGDEQFF. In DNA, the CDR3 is TGTGCCATCAGTGAGCCAGGGGATGAGCAGTTCTTC.

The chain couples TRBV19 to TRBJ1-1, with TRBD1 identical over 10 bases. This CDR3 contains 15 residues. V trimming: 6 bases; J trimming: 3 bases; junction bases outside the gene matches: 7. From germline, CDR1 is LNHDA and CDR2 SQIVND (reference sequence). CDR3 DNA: TGTGCCAGTAGCTGGGACAGGGGACAGGACACTGAAGCTTTCTTT. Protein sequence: CASSWDRGQDTEAFF.

The DNA for the CDR3 is TGTGCCAGCAGCGCCCCTGATAAGGACTCCTACAATGAGCAGTTCTTC. This codes for CASSAPDKDSYNEQFF. The chain uses TRBV9 and TRBJ2-1; no firm D call. V gave up 3 bases and J gave up 0 bases, with 13 bases separating them. CDR1 is SGDLS and CDR2 is YYNGEE in the germline V gene. This CDR3 is 16 amino acids long.

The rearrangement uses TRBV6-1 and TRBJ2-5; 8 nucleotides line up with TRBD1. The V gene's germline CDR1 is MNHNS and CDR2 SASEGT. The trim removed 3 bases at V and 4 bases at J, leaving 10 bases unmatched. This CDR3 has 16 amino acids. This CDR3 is CASSEVPGGGRETQYF. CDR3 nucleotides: TGTGCCAGCAGTGAGGTTCCAGGGGGCGGGCGAGAGACCCAGTACTTC.

The CDR3 is CASSLLGLAGNTGELFF. In DNA, the CDR3 is TGTGCCAGCAGCTTGTTGGGACTAGCGGGAAACACCGGGGAGCTGTTTTTT. The chain combines TRBV7-3 with TRBJ2-2; 13 bases match TRBD2. This CDR3 has 17 amino acids. Per the germline V gene, CDR1 is SGHTA and CDR2 is FQGTGA. V lost 3 bases, J lost 2 bases, and 3 bases stayed unmatched.

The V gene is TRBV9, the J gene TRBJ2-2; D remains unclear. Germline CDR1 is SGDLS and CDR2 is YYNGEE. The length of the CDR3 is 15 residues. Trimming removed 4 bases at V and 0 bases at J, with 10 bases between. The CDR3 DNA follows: TGTGCCAGCAGCCAGTGGCAGTCGAACACCGGGGAGCTGTTTTTT. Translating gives CASSQWQSNTGELFF.

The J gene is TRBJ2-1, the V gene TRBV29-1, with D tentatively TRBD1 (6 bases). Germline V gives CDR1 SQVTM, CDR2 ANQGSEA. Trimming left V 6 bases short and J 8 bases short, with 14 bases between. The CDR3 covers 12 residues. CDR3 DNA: TGCAGCGTCGAACAGGGTTTGGATGAGCAGTTCTTC. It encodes CSVEQGLDEQFF.

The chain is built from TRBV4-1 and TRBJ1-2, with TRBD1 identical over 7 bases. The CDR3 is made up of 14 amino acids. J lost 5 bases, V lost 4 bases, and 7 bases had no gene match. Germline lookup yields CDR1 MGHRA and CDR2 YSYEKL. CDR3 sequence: CASSPEGARYGYTF. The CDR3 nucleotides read TGCGCCAGCAGCCCAGAGGGGGCGCGGTATGGCTACACCTTC.

Here the CDR3 DNA reads TGTGCCAGCATGGGGCTAGCGGGATCCGTCTCCCCCTACGAGCAGTACTTC. It encodes CASMGLAGSVSPYEQYF. The V and J genes are TRBV7-8 and TRBJ2-7; the match to TRBD2 covers 9 bases. CDR3 size: 17 residues. The V gene end was trimmed by 7 bases and the J gene end by 2 bases; junction bases not matched to a gene: 15. CDR1 SGHVS and CDR2 FQNEAQ come from the germline V gene.

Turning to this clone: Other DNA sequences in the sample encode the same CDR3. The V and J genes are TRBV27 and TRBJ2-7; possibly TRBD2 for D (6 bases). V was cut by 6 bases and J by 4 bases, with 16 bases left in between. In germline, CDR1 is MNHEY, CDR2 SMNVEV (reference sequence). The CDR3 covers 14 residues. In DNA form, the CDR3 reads TGTGCCAGCAGCCCGGGACTCGCAGGTTACGAGCAGTACTTC. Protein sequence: CASSPGLAGYEQYF.

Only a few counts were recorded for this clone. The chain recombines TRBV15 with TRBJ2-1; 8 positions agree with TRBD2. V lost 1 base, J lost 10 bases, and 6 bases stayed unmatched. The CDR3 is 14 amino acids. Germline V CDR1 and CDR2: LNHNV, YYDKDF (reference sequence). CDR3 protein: CATSRVGLAREQFF. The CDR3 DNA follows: TGTGCCACCAGCAGAGTAGGACTAGCTCGCGAGCAGTTCTTC.

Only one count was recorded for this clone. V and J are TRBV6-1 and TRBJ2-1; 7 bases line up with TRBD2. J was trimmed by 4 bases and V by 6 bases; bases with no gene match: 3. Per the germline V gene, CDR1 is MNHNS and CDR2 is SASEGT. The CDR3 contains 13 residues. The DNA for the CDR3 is TGTGCCAGCAGGGCAGCGGGATACAATGAGCAGTTCTTC. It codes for CASRAAGYNEQFF.

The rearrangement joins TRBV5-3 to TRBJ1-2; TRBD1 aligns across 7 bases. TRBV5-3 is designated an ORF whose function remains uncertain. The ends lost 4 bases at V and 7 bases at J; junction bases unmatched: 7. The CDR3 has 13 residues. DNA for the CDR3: TGTGCCAGAAGCGCGGGACAGCGATTTGGCTACACCTTC. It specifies CARSAGQRFGYTF.

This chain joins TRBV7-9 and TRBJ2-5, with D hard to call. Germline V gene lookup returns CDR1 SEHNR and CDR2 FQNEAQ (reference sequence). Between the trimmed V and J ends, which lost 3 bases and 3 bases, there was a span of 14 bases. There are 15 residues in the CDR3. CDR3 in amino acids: CASSLDQSVEETQYF. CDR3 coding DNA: TGTGCCAGCAGCTTGGATCAGTCGGTAGAAGAGACCCAGTACTTC. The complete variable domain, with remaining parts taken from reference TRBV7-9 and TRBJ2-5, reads DTGVSQNPRHKITKRGQNVTFRCDPISEHNRLYWYRQTLGQGPEFLTYFQNEAQLEKSRLLSDRFSAERPKGSFSTLEIQRTEQGDSAMYLCASSLDQSVEETQYFGPGTRLLVL.

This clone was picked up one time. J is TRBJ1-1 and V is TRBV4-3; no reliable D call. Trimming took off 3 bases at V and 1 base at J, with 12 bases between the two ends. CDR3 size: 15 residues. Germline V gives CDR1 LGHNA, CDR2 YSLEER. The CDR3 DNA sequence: TGCGCCAGCAGCCACCTACTAGCAGGGAACACTGAAGCTTTCTTT. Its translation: CASSHLLAGNTEAFF.

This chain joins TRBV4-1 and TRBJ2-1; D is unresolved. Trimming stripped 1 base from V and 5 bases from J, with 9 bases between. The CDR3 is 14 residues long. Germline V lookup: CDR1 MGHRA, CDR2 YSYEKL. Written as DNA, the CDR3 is TGCGCCAGCAGCCAAGCGGGCAGGCACAATGAGCAGTTCTTC. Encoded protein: CASSQAGRHNEQFF.

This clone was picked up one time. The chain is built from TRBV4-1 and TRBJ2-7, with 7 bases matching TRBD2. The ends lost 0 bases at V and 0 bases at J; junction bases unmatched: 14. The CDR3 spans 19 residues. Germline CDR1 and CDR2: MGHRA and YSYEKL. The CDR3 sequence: CASSQEWLADLNFSYEQYF. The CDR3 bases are TGCGCCAGCAGCCAAGAATGGCTAGCGGACCTGAATTTCTCCTACGAGCAGTACTTC.

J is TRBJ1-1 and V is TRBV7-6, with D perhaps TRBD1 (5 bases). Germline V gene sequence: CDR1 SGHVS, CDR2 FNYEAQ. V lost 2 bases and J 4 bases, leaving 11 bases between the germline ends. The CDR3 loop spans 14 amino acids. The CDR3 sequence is CASSLLGHSTEAFF. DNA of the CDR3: TGTGCCAGCAGCTTACTGGGGCACAGCACTGAAGCTTTCTTT.

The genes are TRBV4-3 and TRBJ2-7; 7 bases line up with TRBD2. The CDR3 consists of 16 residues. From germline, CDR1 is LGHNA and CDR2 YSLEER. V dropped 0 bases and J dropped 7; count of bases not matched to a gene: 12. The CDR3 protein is CASSQDRGTTFREQYF. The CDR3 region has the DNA TGCGCCAGCAGCCAAGATCGGGGGACTACCTTCCGGGAGCAGTACTTC.